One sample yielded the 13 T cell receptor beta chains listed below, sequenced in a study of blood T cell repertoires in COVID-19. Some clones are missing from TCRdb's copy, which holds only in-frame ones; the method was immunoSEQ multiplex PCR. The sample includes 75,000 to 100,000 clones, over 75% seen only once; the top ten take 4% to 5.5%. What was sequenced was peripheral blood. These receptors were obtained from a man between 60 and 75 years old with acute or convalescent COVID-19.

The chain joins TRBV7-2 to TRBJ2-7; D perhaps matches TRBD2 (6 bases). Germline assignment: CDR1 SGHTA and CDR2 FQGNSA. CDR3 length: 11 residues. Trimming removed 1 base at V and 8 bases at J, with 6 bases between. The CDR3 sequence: CASSLGTKQYF. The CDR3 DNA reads TGTGCCAGCAGCTTAGGGACTAAGCAGTACTTC.

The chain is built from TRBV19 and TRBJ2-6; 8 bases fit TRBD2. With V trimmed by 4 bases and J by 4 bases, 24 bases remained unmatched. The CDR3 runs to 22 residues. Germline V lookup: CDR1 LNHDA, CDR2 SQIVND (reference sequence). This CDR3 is CASSTPGGGAGASFLGANVLTF. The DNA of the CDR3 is TGTGCCAGTAGTACCCCTGGGGGTGGAGCGGGAGCCTCCTTTTTAGGGGCCAACGTCCTGACTTTC.

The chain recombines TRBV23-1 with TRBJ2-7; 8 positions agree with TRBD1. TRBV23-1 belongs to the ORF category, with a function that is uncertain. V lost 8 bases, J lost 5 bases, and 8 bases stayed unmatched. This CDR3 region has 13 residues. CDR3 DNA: TGCGCCAGCGGAACCGGGACAGGAGACGAGCAGTACTTC. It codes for CASGTGTGDEQYF.

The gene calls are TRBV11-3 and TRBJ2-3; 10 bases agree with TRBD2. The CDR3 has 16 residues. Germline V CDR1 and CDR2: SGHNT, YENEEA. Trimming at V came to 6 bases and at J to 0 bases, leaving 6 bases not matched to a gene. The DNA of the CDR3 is TGTGCCAGCAGTTCAAGGACTAGCGGTAGCACAGATACGCAGTATTTT. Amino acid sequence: CASSSRTSGSTDTQYF.

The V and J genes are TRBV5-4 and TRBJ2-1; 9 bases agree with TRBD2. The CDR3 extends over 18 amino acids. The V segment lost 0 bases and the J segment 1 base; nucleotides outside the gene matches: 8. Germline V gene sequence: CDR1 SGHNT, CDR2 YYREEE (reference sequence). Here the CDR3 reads CASSLAGLAGLSYNEQFF. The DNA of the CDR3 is TGTGCCAGCAGCTTGGCAGGTCTAGCGGGGTTGTCCTACAATGAGCAGTTCTTC. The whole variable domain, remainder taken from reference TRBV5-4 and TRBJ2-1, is ETGVTQSPTHLIKTRGQQVTLRCSSQSGHNTVSWYQQALGQGPQFIFQYYREEENGRGNFPPRFSGLQFPNYSSELNVNALELDDSALYLCASSLAGLAGLSYNEQFFGPGTRLTVL.

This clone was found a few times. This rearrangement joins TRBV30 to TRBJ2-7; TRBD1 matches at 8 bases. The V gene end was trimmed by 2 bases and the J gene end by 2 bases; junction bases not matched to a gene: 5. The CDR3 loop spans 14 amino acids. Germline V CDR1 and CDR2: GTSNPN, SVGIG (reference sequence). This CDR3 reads CAWSIGQGPYEQYF. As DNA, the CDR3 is TGTGCCTGGAGTATCGGACAGGGTCCCTACGAGCAGTACTTC.

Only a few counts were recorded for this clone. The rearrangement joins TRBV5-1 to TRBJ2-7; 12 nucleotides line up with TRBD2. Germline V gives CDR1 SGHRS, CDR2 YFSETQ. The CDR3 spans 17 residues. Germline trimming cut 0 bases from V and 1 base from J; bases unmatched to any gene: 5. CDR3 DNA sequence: TGCGCCAGCAGCTTGGGTGAGACTAGCGGGAGATCCTACGAGCAGTACTTC. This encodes CASSLGETSGRSYEQYF.

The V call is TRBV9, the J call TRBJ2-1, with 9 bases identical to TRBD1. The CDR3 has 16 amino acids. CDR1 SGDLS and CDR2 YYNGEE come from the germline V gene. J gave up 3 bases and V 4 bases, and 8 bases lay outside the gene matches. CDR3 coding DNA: TGTGCCAGCAGCCATGACAGGGGGTATGTCTACAATGAGCAGTTCTTC. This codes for CASSHDRGYVYNEQFF.

In DNA form, the CDR3 reads TGTGCCAGCTCACCCTTCGACACGGGGAGCTCTGGGGCCAACGTCCTGACTTTC. Protein: CASSPFDTGSSGANVLTF. The chain combines TRBV18 with TRBJ2-6; maybe TRBD2 (5 bases). Germline-derived CDR1 and CDR2 are KGHSH and LQKENI. The CDR3 spans 18 residues. V was shortened by 3 bases and J by 0 bases, with 15 bases between the two germline ends.

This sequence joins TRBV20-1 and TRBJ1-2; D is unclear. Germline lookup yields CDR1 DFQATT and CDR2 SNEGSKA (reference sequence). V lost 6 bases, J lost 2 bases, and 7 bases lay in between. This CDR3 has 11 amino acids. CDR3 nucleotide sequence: TGCAGTGCCTACAGCAACTATGGCTACACCTTC. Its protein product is CSAYSNYGYTF.

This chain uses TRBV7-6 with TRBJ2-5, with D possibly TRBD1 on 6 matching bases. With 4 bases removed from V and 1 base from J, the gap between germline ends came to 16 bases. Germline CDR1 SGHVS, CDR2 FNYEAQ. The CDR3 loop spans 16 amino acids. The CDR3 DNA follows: TGTGCCAGCAGCTCTCCAGCCAGACAGGCCCAAGAGACCCAGTACTTC. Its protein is CASSSPARQAQETQYF. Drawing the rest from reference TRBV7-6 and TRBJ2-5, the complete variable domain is GAGVSQSPRYKVTKRGQDVALRCDPISGHVSLYWYRQALGQGPEFLTYFNYEAQQDKSGLPNDRFSAERPEGSISTLTIQRTEQRDSAMYRCASSSPARQAQETQYFGPGTRLLVL.

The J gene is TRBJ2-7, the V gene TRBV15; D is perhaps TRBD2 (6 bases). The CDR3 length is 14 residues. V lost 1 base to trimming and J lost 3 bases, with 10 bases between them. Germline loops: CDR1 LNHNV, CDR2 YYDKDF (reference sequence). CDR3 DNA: TGTGCCACCAGCAGAGGGGACTCGAACTACGAGCAGTACTTC. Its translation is CATSRGDSNYEQYF.

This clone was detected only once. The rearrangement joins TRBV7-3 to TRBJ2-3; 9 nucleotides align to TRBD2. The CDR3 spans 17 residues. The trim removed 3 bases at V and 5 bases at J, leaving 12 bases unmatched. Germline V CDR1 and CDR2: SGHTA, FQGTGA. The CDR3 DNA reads TGTGCCAGCAGCTTCGGCGTTGGCGGGAGGGTTGGAGATACGCAGTATTTT. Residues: CASSFGVGGRVGDTQYF.